This entry describes one TCR beta chain. The data derive from a study of OX40 agonist ivuxolimab in advanced cancers. At the level of the study: In this cohort, patients received ivuxolimab, an agonistic anti-OX40 (CD134) antibody.

Generated by immunoSEQ multiplex PCR, the TCRdb table keeps only in-frame clones and is missing some. The data hold more than 75,000 clones, with approximately 85% observed a single time. Autoimmune disease history or systemic immunosuppression was exclusionary. Sequencing was performed on CD4+ or CD8+ T cells sorted from blood, taken in a trial of the OX40 agonist ivuxolimab. The TCR was taken from an adult with an advanced solid tumor such as melanoma, head and neck, liver or kidney cancer.

The CDR3 coding sequence is TGTGCCAGTATTCACAGGGTGTCTGGGGCCAACGTCCTGACTTTC. The encoded protein is CASIHRVSGANVLTF. The rearrangement joins TRBV19 to TRBJ2-6, with a possible D match to TRBD1 (6 bases). V gave up 7 bases and J gave up 1 base, with 11 bases separating them. CDR3 length equals 15 residues. The germline V gene has CDR1 LNHDA and CDR2 SQIVND (reference sequence).